The clone carrying this T cell receptor beta chain has more than one count but fewer than ten. As yet, its antigen is unknown. From germline, CDR1 is SQVTM and CDR2 ANQGSEA. The CDR3 sequence is 13 residues long. Trimming pared 4 bases from V and 1 base from J, leaving 10 bases between. This entry is derived from a study of human T cells and chemical hapten exposure. Whole-study results and caveats: Unchanged with DPC sensitization were TCRs above 1 in 1000 frequency. Every donor had alopecia, and their immune response may therefore differ from healthy people's.

The sample's time point: patch test 1, 2 weeks after DPC sensitization. Treatment denoted: therapeutic diphenylcyclopropenone sensitization with weekly scalp DPC. Staff drew blood before applying each patch test. MiXCR, applied by TCRdb to the RACE reads, yields one record per CDR3 protein. The repertoire holds approximately 80,000 distinct CDR3 sequences, with roughly 7.2% as singletons. The source is a woman younger than 45 with alopecia areata. Some clones in this sample may be carry-over from other donors' samples. This rearrangement joins TRBV29-1 to TRBJ1-2; no definite D call. The sample in question was whole blood, obtained in connection with sensitization to the hapten diphenylcyclopropenone (DPC). CDR3 sequence: CSVGYGNNYGYTF. The CDR3 DNA sequence: TGCAGCGTTGGGTACGGAAATAACTATGGCTACACCTTC.